The source of this TCR beta chain is a study of vaccination and CD4 T cells after COVID-19. Looking at the study overall: At a median around 100 days (range 35 to 161) after diagnosis, post-COVID samples were drawn. Overlapping SARS-CoV-2, HCoV-NL63, HCoV-OC43 and HCoV-229E spike peptides were used to stimulate cells.

Treatment noted: approximately nine-day PBMC culture with coronavirus spike peptide pools or control peptides (ViraFEST assay). Cultured CD4+ T cell DNA underwent sequencing with the Oncomine TCR Beta short-read assay. Using its own MiXCR run on the PCR reads, TCRdb lists one record per CDR3 protein. Among more than 9,500 distinct CDR3 sequences listed, roughly 60% were seen once. Study findings and constraints: In median terms, SARS-CoV-2-reactive clonotypes went from approximately 21 to 40, a nonsignificant rise. Vaccine-specific clones numbering 304 of 307 showed spike mono-reactivity in convalescent patients.

Germline V lookup: CDR1 DFQATT, CDR2 SNEGSKA (reference sequence). The ends lost 3 bases at V and 8 bases at J; junction bases unmatched: 4. The CDR3 is 13 residues long. Concerning this clonotype: Its cognate antigen is unknown.

This chain uses TRBV20-1 with TRBJ1-6; 7 bases match TRBD1. The sample comprised CD4+ T cells from blood, cultured in vitro. The source of this sequence is a human donor who had recovered from COVID-19. CDR3 sequence (DNA): TGCAGTGCTAGGGGCGACAGGGATTCACCCCTCCACTTT. It is translated as CSARGDRDSPLHF.